What follows are 20 T cell receptor beta chains derived from one specimen sequenced in a study of T cells in Graves' hyperthyroidism and ophthalmopathy. The CDR3 regions of TCR beta were amplified from RNA transcripts. In the first-round RT-PCR of the TCR CDR3, the HTBI primer set was used. TCRdb used MiXCR to reprocess the multiplex PCR reads, holding one entry per CDR3 protein. The sample holds 300,000 to 450,000 distinct CDR3 sequences, approximately 17% seen once. Source material: blood. The receptors were sampled from a woman aged 25 to 39 with Graves' hyperthyroidism that later progressed to Graves' ophthalmopathy.

This clonotype was observed many times. The chain carries TRBV15 and TRBJ2-7; D gene uncertain. The germline V and J ends were trimmed by 3 bases and 5 bases, with 8 bases remaining between them. The CDR3 consists of 12 residues. Germline lookup yields CDR1 LNHNV and CDR2 YYDKDF (reference sequence). The CDR3 sequence is CATSSRRDEQYF. CDR3 DNA: TGTGCCACCAGCAGTCGTCGGGACGAGCAGTACTTC.

This clonotype was counted ten times or more. V gene TRBV6-2 or TRBV6-3 combines with J gene TRBJ2-2, with unresolved D. Trimming removed 6 bases at V and 8 bases at J, with 16 bases between. The CDR3 sequence is 14 residues long. Germline V gene lookup returns CDR1 MNHEY and CDR2 SVGEGT. DNA of the CDR3: TGTGCCAGCAGCCCGATACTTCCCGTAGGGGAGCTGTTTTTT. Protein: CASSPILPVGELFF.

The chain carries TRBV3-1 and TRBJ2-3, with 10 positions matching TRBD2. Germline V gives CDR1 LGHDT, CDR2 YNNKEL (reference sequence). The CDR3 covers 15 residues. The V gene end was trimmed by 3 bases and the J gene end by 3 bases; junction bases not matched to a gene: 3. In DNA form, the CDR3 reads TGTGCCAGCAGCCACCAACTAGCGGGGACAGATACGCAGTATTTT. Translating it yields CASSHQLAGTDTQYF.

The rearrangement uses TRBV5-5 and TRBJ2-7, with D perhaps TRBD1 (5 bases). Germline CDR1 is SGHKS and CDR2 is YYEKEE (reference sequence). V gave up 3 bases and J gave up 4 bases, with 17 bases separating them. The CDR3 is 15 amino acids. The CDR3 here is CASSSDKGFSYEQYF. The CDR3 nucleotides are TGTGCCAGCAGCTCCGACAAGGGGTTTTCGTACGAGCAGTACTTC.

The V call is TRBV15, the J call TRBJ1-5; TRBD1 might be the D (6 bases). This CDR3 region has 15 residues. Trimming removed 0 bases from V and 6 bases from J, with 12 bases in between. Germline V gene lookup returns CDR1 LNHNV and CDR2 YYDKDF (reference sequence). The DNA of the CDR3 is TGTGCCACCAGCAGAGACAGGGGTTGGAGTCAGCCCCAGCATTTT. This gives the protein CATSRDRGWSQPQHF.

This clonotype was observed a handful of times. The chain has TRBV19 and TRBJ2-3, with 7 bases fitting TRBD2. V was pared by 7 bases and J by 2 bases, with 12 bases of the junction left unmatched. The CDR3 has 16 amino acids. Germline V gene data show CDR1 as LNHDA and CDR2 as SQIVND (reference sequence). CDR3 in amino acids: CASTTYGGITTDTQYF. The CDR3 nucleotides read TGTGCCAGTACCACGTACGGGGGGATTACCACAGATACGCAGTATTTT. The full variable domain, completed using reference TRBV19 and TRBJ2-3, is DGGITQSPKYLFRKEGQNVTLSCEQNLNHDAMYWYRQDPGQGLRLIYYSQIVNDFQKGDIAEGYSVSREKKESFPLTVTSAQKNPTAFYLCASTTYGGITTDTQYFGPGTRLTVL.

This clonotype appeared once. The V call is TRBV6-1, the J call TRBJ2-7; 7 nucleotides line up with TRBD1. CDR1 MNHNS and CDR2 SASEGT come from the germline V gene. The V segment lost 6 bases and the J segment 5 bases; nucleotides outside the gene matches: 13. CDR3 size: 15 residues. In nucleotides, the CDR3 is TGTGCCAGCAGCAACCAGAAGACAGGGTACCACGAGCAGTACTTC. Amino acids: CASSNQKTGYHEQYF.

This clonotype was seen many times. This chain uses TRBV6-1 with TRBJ2-1; 10 nucleotides align to TRBD2. The V and J ends lost 5 bases and 3 bases, in that order; junction bases with no gene match: 4. The germline CDR1 and CDR2 sequences are MNHNS and SASEGT. The CDR3 consists of 15 residues. The CDR3 region is CASSLIAGGYNEQFF. DNA of the CDR3: TGTGCCAGCAGTCTGATAGCGGGGGGCTACAATGAGCAGTTCTTC.

This clonotype was seen at least ten times. CDR3 in amino acids: CASSLGFRLAGEHEQFF. The DNA for the CDR3 is TGTGCCAGCAGCTTAGGGTTCAGACTAGCGGGAGAGCATGAGCAGTTCTTC. The chain carries TRBV11-3 and TRBJ2-1, with TRBD2 identical over 12 bases. Per the germline V gene, CDR1 is SGHNT and CDR2 is YENEEA. This CDR3 is built from 17 residues. J gave up 8 bases and V 1 base, and 9 bases lay outside the gene matches.

The V gene is TRBV7-9, the J gene TRBJ2-2, with 12 bases lining up with TRBD2. Germline CDR1 SEHNR, CDR2 FQNEAQ (reference sequence). The CDR3 sequence is 15 residues long. V lost 4 bases, J lost 6 bases, and 3 bases stayed unmatched. CDR3 in amino acids: CASSSGLAGPGELFF. CDR3 coding DNA: TGTGCCAGCAGCTCCGGACTAGCGGGACCCGGGGAGCTGTTTTTT.

This clonotype was counted many times. This rearrangement joins TRBV27 to TRBJ2-1, with TRBD2 matching 10 bases. The germline V gene has CDR1 MNHEY and CDR2 SMNVEV (reference sequence). Trimming removed 2 bases from V and 8 bases from J; junction bases left unmatched: 6. The CDR3 is 15 amino acids. CDR3 sequence reads: CASSLESGGADEQFF. CDR3 DNA sequence: TGTGCCAGCAGTTTAGAGAGCGGGGGGGCCGATGAGCAGTTCTTC.

In its sample, this clonotype was seen many times. This chain joins TRBV7-9 and TRBJ2-7, with no clear D. The CDR3 has 15 residues. Germline-derived CDR1 and CDR2 are SEHNR and FQNEAQ (reference sequence). Trimming removed 4 bases from V and 2 bases from J, with 15 bases in between. For the CDR3, the DNA is TGTGCCAGCAGCTCAGTCGACACAAAACCCTACGAGCAGTACTTC. It is translated as CASSSVDTKPYEQYF.

This clonotype was counted a single time. Mismatch with germline at one junction end may stem from a read error. The DNA of the CDR3 is TGTGCCAGCAGTGACTCCCGGGACAGAGAGACCCAGTACTTC. Translated: CASSDSRDRETQYF. The chain employs TRBV6-5 and TRBJ2-5, with 7 bases identical to TRBD1. Germline V lookup: CDR1 MNHEY, CDR2 SVGAGI. CDR3 size: 14 residues.

This clonotype was observed many times. CDR3 loop: CASSVNHEQFF. The CDR3 coding sequence is TGTGCCAGCAGCGTCAACCATGAGCAGTTCTTC. The genes are TRBV11-1 and TRBJ2-1; D not resolved. The CDR3 totals 11 residues. Germline values: CDR1 SGHAT, CDR2 FQDESV (reference sequence). V was clipped by 5 bases and J by 8 bases, with 7 bases between them. Based on the CDR3 plus reference TRBV11-1 and TRBJ2-1, the full variable domain is EAEVAQSPRYKITEKSQAVAFWCDPISGHATLYWYRQILGQGPELLVQFQDESVVDDSQLPKDRFSAERLKGVDSTLKIQPAELGDSAMYLCASSVNHEQFFGPGTRLTVL.

This clonotype was observed many times. The chain recombines TRBV15 with TRBJ2-1; 10 bases fit TRBD1. The V gene end was trimmed by 0 bases and the J gene end by 5 bases; junction bases not matched to a gene: 4. In germline, CDR1 is LNHNV, CDR2 YYDKDF (reference sequence). This CDR3 contains 16 residues. The CDR3 DNA reads TGTGCCACCAGCAGAGATTACGGGACAGGGGACAATGAGCAGTTCTTC. Translation: CATSRDYGTGDNEQFF.

This clonotype was seen just once. V is TRBV24-1 and J is TRBJ2-3; TRBD1 matches at 9 bases. With 10 bases clipped from V and 4 bases from J, the junction kept 5 bases outside the gene matches. This CDR3 contains 13 residues. Germline V gene lookup returns CDR1 KGHDR and CDR2 SFDVKD. In DNA, the CDR3 is TGTGCCACAGAGGGACAGGGCTCAGATACGCAGTATTTT. It specifies CATEGQGSDTQYF.

This clonotype was seen at least ten times. The chain carries TRBV16 and TRBJ2-7, with D unresolved. Per the germline V gene, CDR1 is KGHSY and CDR2 is FQNENV. The CDR3 has 16 residues. With 3 bases removed from V and 4 bases from J, the gap between germline ends came to 19 bases. CDR3 protein: CASSHGVQSSVYEQYF. The CDR3 nucleotides read TGTGCCAGCAGCCATGGGGTTCAGAGCTCAGTTTACGAGCAGTACTTC.

This clonotype was picked up a small number of times. The chain recombines TRBV20-1 with TRBJ1-6; D is unresolved. Trimming cost V 1 base and J 7 bases, with 14 bases left between them. Germline V CDR1 and CDR2: DFQATT, SNEGSKA (reference sequence). The CDR3 has 15 amino acids. The CDR3 spells CSARALGRLNSPLHF. In nucleotides, the CDR3 is TGCAGTGCTAGAGCTCTCGGACGGCTAAATTCACCCCTCCACTTT.

Ten or more counts support this clonotype. J is TRBJ2-5 and V is TRBV14, with 10 bases matching TRBD2. V dropped 1 base and J dropped 2; count of bases not matched to a gene: 10. CDR1 and CDR2 from the germline V gene are SGHDN and FVKESK. There are 18 residues in the CDR3. CDR3 sequence (DNA): TGTGCCAGCAGCCAAGCTGGGCTAGCGGGAGACTGGCAAGAGACCCAGTACTTC. It is translated as CASSQAGLAGDWQETQYF.

In this sample, this clonotype turned up many times. This rearrangement joins TRBV27 to TRBJ2-3; D uncertain. The CDR3 has 16 residues. Germline CDR1 reads MNHEY; CDR2 reads SMNVEV (reference sequence). Trimming shortened V by 5 bases and J by 2 bases, and 17 bases separated the two germline ends. CDR3 in amino acids: CASSARVPILTDTQYF. The CDR3 coding sequence is TGTGCCAGCAGTGCCCGGGTTCCCATACTCACAGATACGCAGTATTTT.